The sample holds a few counts of the clone carrying this T cell receptor (beta chain). Its antigen is unknown. The entry originates in a study of beta chain features in type 1 diabetes. Study in general: The study found patients and healthy donors alike in age, gender and cell yields. Study results and limitations: Any HLA effect on TCRB rearrangement was left unresolved by small sub-analyses. Within patients, naive, central memory and Treg TCRB repertoires seemed more similar than within healthy donors. Junctions at VDJ sites from type 1 diabetes patients had fewer insertions and more deletions.

The V segment lost 0 bases and the J segment 5 bases; nucleotides outside the gene matches: 2. CDR1 is MNHNY, CDR2 SVGAGI, per germline (reference sequence). There are 15 residues in the CDR3. Expressed TCRB transcripts got sequenced, as all isolated RNA was reverse transcribed. Libraries were prepared by immunoSEQ multiplex PCR; TCRdb keeps only in-frame clonotypes and omits some of them. The profile covers tens of thousands of clones, with approximately 32% appearing a single time and 0.35% to 0.45% taken by the ten largest. What was sequenced was stem cell memory CD4+ T cells from blood. The V and J genes are TRBV6-6 and TRBJ2-1; 9 nucleotides line up with TRBD1. The TCR comes from a young woman in good health. Here the CDR3 DNA reads TGTGCCAGCAGTTACTCACGGACAGGGGACAATGAGCAGTTCTTC. Its translation: CASSYSRTGDNEQFF.